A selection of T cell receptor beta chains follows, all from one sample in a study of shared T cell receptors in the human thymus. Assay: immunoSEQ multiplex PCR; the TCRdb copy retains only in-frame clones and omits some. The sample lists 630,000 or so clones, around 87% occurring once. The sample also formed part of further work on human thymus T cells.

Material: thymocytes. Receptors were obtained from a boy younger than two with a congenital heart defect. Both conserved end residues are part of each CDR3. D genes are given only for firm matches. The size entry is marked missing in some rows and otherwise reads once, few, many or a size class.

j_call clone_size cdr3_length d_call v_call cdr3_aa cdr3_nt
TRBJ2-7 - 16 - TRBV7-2 CASSLASQGSSYEQYF TGTGCCAGCAGCTTAGCCTCGCAGGGGAGCTCCTACGAGCAGTACTTC
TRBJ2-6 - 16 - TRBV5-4 CASSAGRGSGANVLTF TGTGCCAGCAGCGCCGGACGGGGCTCTGGGGCCAACGTCCTGACTTTC
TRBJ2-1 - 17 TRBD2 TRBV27 CASSFSLRLAGYNEQFF TGTGCCAGCAGTTTTTCCCTTAGGCTAGCGGGATACAATGAGCAGTTCTTC
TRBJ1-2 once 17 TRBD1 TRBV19 CASRKTLGTGAIYGYTF TGTGCCAGTAGAAAAACCCTCGGGACAGGGGCTATTTACGGCTACACCTTC
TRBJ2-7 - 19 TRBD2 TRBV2 CASREPLLLSGKVSYEQYF TGTGCCAGCAGGGAACCGCTTCTCTTGAGCGGGAAGGTTTCCTACGAGCAGTACTTC
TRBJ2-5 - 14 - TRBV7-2 CASSFGLGEETQYF TGTGCCAGCAGCTTTGGGTTAGGGGAAGAGACCCAGTACTTC
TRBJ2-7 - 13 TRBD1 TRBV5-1 CASSPTGAYEQYF TGCGCCAGCAGCCCAACAGGGGCCTACGAGCAGTACTTC
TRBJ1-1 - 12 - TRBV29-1 CSARKRNTEAFF TGCAGCGCCCGTAAGAGGAACACTGAAGCTTTCTTT
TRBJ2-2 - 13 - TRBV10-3 CAIRRSDTGELFF TGTGCCATCCGGCGCAGCGACACCGGGGAGCTGTTTTTT
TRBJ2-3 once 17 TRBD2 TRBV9 CASSVKRGPPRLDTQYF TGTGCCAGCAGCGTAAAGCGGGGGCCCCCCCGCTTGGATACGCAGTATTTT
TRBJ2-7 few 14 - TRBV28 CASSPDRASYEQYF TGTGCCAGCAGCCCGGACAGAGCCTCGTACGAGCAGTACTTC
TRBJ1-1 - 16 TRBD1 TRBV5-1 CASSLAADRGYTEAFF TGCGCCAGCAGCTTGGCCGCGGACAGGGGTTACACTGAAGCTTTCTTT
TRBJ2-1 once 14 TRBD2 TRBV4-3 CASSPRLAGHEQFF TGCGCCAGCAGCCCCCGACTAGCGGGACATGAGCAGTTCTTC
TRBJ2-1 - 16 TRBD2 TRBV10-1 CASSAFSGSKNNEQFF TGCGCCAGCAGTGCCTTTAGCGGGAGTAAGAACAATGAGCAGTTCTTC
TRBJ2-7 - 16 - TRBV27 CASSSSDRPTDGEQYF TGTGCCAGCAGTTCCTCTGACAGGCCCACCGACGGGGAGCAGTACTTC
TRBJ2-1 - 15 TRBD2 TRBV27 CASSATSGSHNEQFF TGTGCCAGCAGTGCCACTAGCGGGAGCCACAATGAGCAGTTCTTC
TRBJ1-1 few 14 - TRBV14 CASSLERGGSEAFF TGTGCCAGCAGCCTGGAGCGAGGGGGATCTGAAGCTTTCTTT
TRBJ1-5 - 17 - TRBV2 CASSALGGMRSNQPQHF TGTGCCAGCAGTGCCCTGGGAGGGATGAGGAGCAATCAGCCCCAGCATTTT
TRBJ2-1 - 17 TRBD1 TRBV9 CASSLGQGKSPYNEQFF TGTGCCAGCAGCCTCGGACAGGGAAAATCCCCATACAATGAGCAGTTCTTC
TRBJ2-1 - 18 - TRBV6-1 CASSEAHRDILSSSEQFF TGTGCCAGCAGTGAAGCACATAGGGACATACTTTCTTCGAGTGAGCAGTTCTTC
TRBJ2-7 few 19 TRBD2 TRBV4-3 CASSHDLSGTSGSTYEQYF TGCGCCAGCAGCCACGACCTCTCCGGGACTAGCGGGAGTACGTACGAGCAGTACTTC
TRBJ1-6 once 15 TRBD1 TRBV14 CASSQGTGNNSPLHF TGTGCCAGCAGCCAAGGGACAGGGAACAATTCACCCCTCCACTTT
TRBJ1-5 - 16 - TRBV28 CASSLSLSGSNQPQHF TGTGCCAGCAGTTTAAGTCTATCGGGAAGCAATCAGCCCCAGCATTTT
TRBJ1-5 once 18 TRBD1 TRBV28 CASSRLLPTGSGNQPQHF TGTGCCAGCAGTCGACTGCTCCCGACAGGGAGTGGGAATCAGCCCCAGCATTTT
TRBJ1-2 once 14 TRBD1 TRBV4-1 CASSLGQGVNGYTF TGCGCCAGCAGCCTCGGACAGGGGGTTAATGGCTACACCTTC
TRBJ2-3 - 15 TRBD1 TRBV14 CASSPGQGVTDTQYF TGTGCCAGCAGCCCGGGACAGGGGGTGACAGATACGCAGTATTTT
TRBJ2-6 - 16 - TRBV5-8 CASSLAPVNGANVLTF TGTGCCAGCAGCTTGGCACCAGTAAACGGGGCCAACGTCCTGACTTTC
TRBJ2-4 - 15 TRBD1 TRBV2 CASRLGQLAKNIQYF TGTGCCAGCAGGCTGGGACAGCTAGCCAAAAACATTCAGTACTTC
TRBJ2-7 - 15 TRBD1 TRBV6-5 CASSYLTRGIWEQYF TGTGCCAGCAGTTACTTGACCAGGGGGATCTGGGAGCAGTACTTC
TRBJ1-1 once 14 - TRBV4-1 CASSIRGPNTEAFF TGCGCCAGCAGCATTAGGGGCCCGAACACTGAAGCTTTCTTT
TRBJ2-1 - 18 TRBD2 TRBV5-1 CASSWELLAGGRDNEQFF TGCGCCAGCAGCTGGGAATTACTAGCGGGAGGGAGGGACAATGAGCAGTTCTTC
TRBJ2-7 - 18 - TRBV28 CASSPNYRRQEPSYEQYF TGTGCCAGCAGTCCAAATTACCGACGACAGGAACCCTCCTACGAGCAGTACTTC
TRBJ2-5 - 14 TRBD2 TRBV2 CASSVGRAGETQYF TGTGCCAGCAGTGTCGGGAGGGCCGGGGAGACCCAGTACTTC
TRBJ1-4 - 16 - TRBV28 CASSSLKAGPNEKLFF TGTGCCAGCAGTTCCTTGAAGGCAGGTCCTAATGAAAAACTGTTTTTT
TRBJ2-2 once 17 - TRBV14 CASSKNHREQITGELFF TGTGCCAGCAGCAAGAACCACCGGGAACAAATCACCGGGGAGCTGTTTTTT